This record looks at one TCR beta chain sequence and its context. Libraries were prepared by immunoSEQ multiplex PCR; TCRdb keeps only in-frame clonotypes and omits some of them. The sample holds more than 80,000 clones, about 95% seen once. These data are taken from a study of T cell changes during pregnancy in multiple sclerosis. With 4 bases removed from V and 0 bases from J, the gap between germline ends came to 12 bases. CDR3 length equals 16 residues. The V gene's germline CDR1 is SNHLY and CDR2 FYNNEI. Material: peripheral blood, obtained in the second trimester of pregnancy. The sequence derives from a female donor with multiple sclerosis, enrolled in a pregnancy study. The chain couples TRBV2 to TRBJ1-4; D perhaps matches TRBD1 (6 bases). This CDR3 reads CASSARQVATNEKLFF. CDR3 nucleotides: TGTGCCAGCAGTGCCCGACAGGTCGCAACTAATGAAAAACTGTTTTTT.